The rows below give T cell receptor beta chains drawn from one sample of a study of a mutant IDH1 vaccine in newly diagnosed glioma. The protocol was immunoSEQ multiplex PCR, while the TCRdb copy is restricted to in-frame clones and leaves out a portion. The profile shows some 57,000 clones, more than 75% of them singletons. For these TCRs, the target antigens are not known. Sample: PBMCs, taken from a glioma patient whose treatment included an IDH1 peptide vaccine. These TCRs come from a woman aged 40-49 years with glioma. Some clones in this sample may be carry-over from other donors' samples. Each CDR3 is given with its conserved first and last residue. The D gene is left open where the match is weak. Some rows have no size entry. The others give once, few or many, or a class for an expanded clone.

j_gene: TRBJ2-1
d_gene: TRBD2
abundance: NA
v_gene: TRBV5-1
CDR3nt: TGCGCCAGCAGGGGGGGGACTAGCGGGGGCCCCTACAATGAGCAGTTCTTC
CDR3aa: CASRGGTSGGPYNEQFF

j_gene: TRBJ1-2
d_gene: NA
abundance: NA
v_gene: TRBV6-4
CDR3nt: TGTGCCAGCAGGAATGAGCCCCGGAGACTCCACTTCTATGGCTACACCTTC
CDR3aa: CASRNEPRRLHFYGYTF

j_gene: TRBJ2-6
d_gene: NA
abundance: NA
v_gene: TRBV4-1
CDR3nt: TGCGCCAGCAGCCAAGAATGGCCGGTAAGCTCTGGGGCCAACGTCCTGACTTTC
CDR3aa: CASSQEWPVSSGANVLTF

j_gene: TRBJ2-3
d_gene: NA
abundance: NA
v_gene: TRBV27
CDR3nt: TGTGCCAGCAGTTTCTCAGGGGCGGGGGACACAGATACGCAGTATTTT
CDR3aa: CASSFSGAGDTDTQYF

j_gene: TRBJ2-5
d_gene: NA
abundance: NA
v_gene: TRBV5-6
CDR3nt: TGTGCCAGTCGTAAGGGGGGCCAAGAGACCCAGTACTTC
CDR3aa: CASRKGGQETQYF

j_gene: TRBJ1-6
d_gene: NA
abundance: NA
v_gene: TRBV30
CDR3nt: TGTGCCTGGAGTCGCCCTCCCCTCCACTTT
CDR3aa: CAWSRPPLHF

j_gene: TRBJ2-5
d_gene: TRBD2
abundance: once
v_gene: TRBV19
CDR3nt: TGTGCCAGTCTTGATAGCGGGGGCCAAGAGACCCAGTACTTC
CDR3aa: CASLDSGGQETQYF

j_gene: TRBJ1-3
d_gene: NA
abundance: few
v_gene: TRBV9
CDR3nt: TGTGCCAGCCTCTCTGGAAACACCATATATTTT
CDR3aa: CASLSGNTIYF

j_gene: TRBJ2-5
d_gene: TRBD1
abundance: NA
v_gene: TRBV5-4
CDR3nt: TGTGCCAGCAGCTTGCCGGGACAGGGGGGAGAGACCCAGTACTTC
CDR3aa: CASSLPGQGGETQYF

j_gene: TRBJ2-7
d_gene: NA
abundance: NA
v_gene: TRBV10-3
CDR3nt: TGTGCCATCCTCTCTGCACCTTCCTACGAGCAGTACTTC
CDR3aa: CAILSAPSYEQYF

j_gene: TRBJ2-5
d_gene: NA
abundance: NA
v_gene: TRBV23-1
CDR3nt: TGCGCCAGCAGTCAATCGCAGCCGGTGCAAGAGACCCAGTACTTC
CDR3aa: CASSQSQPVQETQYF

j_gene: TRBJ2-7
d_gene: NA
abundance: NA
v_gene: TRBV5-6
CDR3nt: TGTGCCAGCAGCGAAACCGGAGGGGTGGAGAACGAGCAGTACTTC
CDR3aa: CASSETGGVENEQYF

j_gene: TRBJ2-5
d_gene: NA
abundance: NA
v_gene: TRBV5-1
CDR3nt: TGCGCCAGCAGCTTGGGGAGCCCCGAGGGAGAGACCCAGTACTTC
CDR3aa: CASSLGSPEGETQYF

j_gene: TRBJ2-4
d_gene: TRBD1
abundance: NA
v_gene: TRBV2
CDR3nt: TGTGCCAGCTGCGTCCGGGACAGGTTAAACATTCAGTACTTC
CDR3aa: CASCVRDRLNIQYF